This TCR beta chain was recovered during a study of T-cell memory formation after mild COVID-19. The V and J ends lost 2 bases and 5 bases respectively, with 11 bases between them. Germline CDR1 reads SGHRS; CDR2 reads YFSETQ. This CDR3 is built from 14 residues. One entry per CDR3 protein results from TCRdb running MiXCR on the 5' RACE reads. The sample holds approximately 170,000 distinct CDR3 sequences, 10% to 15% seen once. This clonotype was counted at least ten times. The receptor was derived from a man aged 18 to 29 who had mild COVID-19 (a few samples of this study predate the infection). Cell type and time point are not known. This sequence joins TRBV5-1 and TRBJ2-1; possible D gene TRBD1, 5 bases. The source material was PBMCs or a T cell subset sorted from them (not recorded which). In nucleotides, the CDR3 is TGCGCCAGCAGCTTAAGGGGAATAAACAATGAGCAGTTCTTC. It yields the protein CASSLRGINNEQFF.